Here is one TCR beta chain with its context. The antigen remains unidentified. Specified treatment: roughly 10-day PBMC culture with coronavirus spike peptide pools or control peptides (ViraFEST assay). ViraFEST expanded antigen-specific T cells with peptide pools, then sequenced TCRs. About 1.8 million PBMCs went into each well for culture with roughly 10 IU/ml IL-2 and 10 ug/ml peptide pools. The authors swapped half the medium for fresh IL-2 medium on days 3 and 7. Cultured CD4+ T cells had their DNA profiled by the Oncomine TCR Beta short-read assay. TCRdb called the PCR reads again in MiXCR, with one record for every CDR3 protein. Of roughly 13,000 distinct CDR3 sequences listed, under 80% were seen once; the top ten hold approximately 10%. The data were taken from a study of vaccination and CD4 T cells after COVID-19. The overall study: Two Hispanic individuals were among six male and four female convalescent patients.

The clonotype originates from a human donor who had recovered from COVID-19. The sequencing sample was made of CD4+ T cells from blood, cultured in vitro.

Here the CDR3 reads CASISPNYGYTF. CDR3 sequence (DNA): TGTGCCAGCATCAGCCCAAACTATGGCTACACCTTC. The V and J genes are TRBV6-1 and TRBJ1-2; D not resolved. The V end lost 7 bases, the J end lost 2 bases, and 8 bases lay between the germline ends. The CDR3 totals 12 residues. Germline CDR1 is MNHNS and CDR2 is SASEGT.